A single sample is the source of the 19 T cell receptor beta chains below, sequenced in a study of shared T cell receptors in the human thymus. Here immunoSEQ multiplex PCR was the method, and the copy in TCRdb shows in-frame clones only, minus some. The profile shows about 660,000 clones, over 75% of them singletons. A further study also used this sample, focusing on human thymus T cells.

Sequenced input: thymocytes. These receptors were collected from a boy in the first two years of life with a congenital heart defect.

J is TRBJ2-1 and V is TRBV27; weak D call: TRBD2 (6 bases). Between the trimmed V and J ends, which lost 2 bases and 8 bases, there was a span of 19 bases. Germline V gene lookup returns CDR1 MNHEY and CDR2 SMNVEV (reference sequence). The CDR3 is 16 residues long. CDR3 protein: CASSLPPGLPGYEQFF. The CDR3 coding sequence is TGTGCCAGCAGTTTACCTCCGGGACTCCCGGGCTATGAGCAGTTCTTC.

The chain has TRBV9 and TRBJ2-1, with TRBD2 identical over 11 bases. Germline loops: CDR1 SGDLS, CDR2 YYNGEE. J lost 5 bases, V lost 0 bases, and 13 bases had no gene match. CDR3 length: 19 residues. The CDR3 sequence is CASSVEGTSGQEPHNEQFF. CDR3 nucleotides: TGTGCCAGCAGCGTAGAGGGGACTAGCGGTCAAGAACCCCACAATGAGCAGTTCTTC.

V usage is TRBV7-2 and J usage is TRBJ1-1; 10 nucleotides match TRBD1. Germline CDR1 reads SGHTA; CDR2 reads FQGNSA. The CDR3 runs 17 residues. Unmatched junction bases numbered 10, after V lost 3 bases and J lost 3 bases. The CDR3 spells CASSFKRQGAVDTEAFF. As DNA, the CDR3 is TGTGCCAGCAGCTTCAAACGACAGGGGGCCGTGGACACTGAAGCTTTCTTT.

In this sample, this clone turned up a few times. This rearrangement joins TRBV6-6 to TRBJ1-5; D is undetermined. V gave up 6 bases and J gave up 0 bases, with 12 bases separating them. Germline CDR1 reads MNHNY; CDR2 reads SVGAGI (reference sequence). There are 15 residues in the CDR3. The CDR3 region is CASSVSFYSNQPQHF. CDR3 nucleotides: TGTGCCAGCAGCGTCAGTTTTTATAGCAATCAGCCCCAGCATTTT.

V is TRBV7-9 and J is TRBJ2-5; 9 nucleotides agree with TRBD1. Germline CDR1 SEHNR, CDR2 FQNEAQ (reference sequence). The CDR3 has 18 amino acids. Losses at the gene ends were 0 bases for V and 6 bases for J; bases not matched to a gene: 14. CDR3 DNA: TGTGCCAGCAGCTTAGCCACTACAGGGGGCGGGGTACGAAAGACCCAGTACTTC. Its translation is CASSLATTGGGVRKTQYF.

The rearrangement joins TRBV11-2 to TRBJ2-1, with TRBD2 matching over 12 bases. Trimming took 5 bases from V and 10 from J; bases not matched to a gene: 6. The CDR3 loop spans 14 amino acids. CDR1 and CDR2 from the germline V gene are SGHAT and FQNNGV. The CDR3 DNA reads TGTGCCAGCAGCCGACTAGCGGGAGTAGGGGAGCAGTTCTTC. Amino acids: CASSRLAGVGEQFF. Full variable domain (missing parts from reference TRBV11-2 and TRBJ2-1): EAGVAQSPRYKIIEKRQSVAFWCNPISGHATLYWYQQILGQGPKLLIQFQNNGVVDDSQLPKDRFSAERLKGVDSTLKIQPAKLEDSAVYLCASSRLAGVGEQFFGPGTRLTVL.

This clone is a singleton in its sample. The chain has TRBV10-2 and TRBJ2-2, with D perhaps matching TRBD2 (5 bases). CDR1 is WSHSY and CDR2 is SAAADI in the germline V gene. The ends were cut back, 7 bases at V and 0 bases at J, with 18 bases in the middle. This CDR3 has 17 amino acids. For the CDR3, the DNA is TGCGCCAGCATGTTTTTCGGGAACACCCCGAACACCGGGGAGCTGTTTTTT. Protein: CASMFFGNTPNTGELFF.

The chain links TRBV27 to TRBJ2-3; perhaps TRBD2 as D (5 bases). The V gene lost 5 bases and the J gene lost 2 bases, with 23 bases spanning the gap. Germline loops: CDR1 MNHEY, CDR2 SMNVEV (reference sequence). The CDR3 spans 18 residues. The CDR3 DNA reads as TGTGCCAGCAGTCCCCCGGGTCTCTACAACGGGGTCACAGATACGCAGTATTTT. Its protein product is CASSPPGLYNGVTDTQYF.

The chain links TRBV4-2 to TRBJ2-5, with 10 bases aligning to TRBD2. The germline CDR1 and CDR2 sequences are LGHNA and YNFKEQ. V gave up 0 bases and J gave up 4 bases; unmatched junction bases: 11. The CDR3 extends over 18 amino acids. The DNA of the CDR3 is TGTGCCAGCAGCCAAGACGGGGTAGCGGGAGGAGGGCGAGAGACCCAGTACTTC. Amino acids: CASSQDGVAGGGRETQYF.

The CDR3 here is CAWGGANLPGNTIYF. CDR3 bases: TGTGCCTGGGGGGGGGCAAACCTCCCTGGAAACACCATATATTTT. This sequence joins TRBV7-6 and TRBJ1-3; weak D call: TRBD1 (6 bases). Germline V gives CDR1 SGHVS, CDR2 FNYEAQ. The CDR3 totals 15 residues. With 11 bases removed from V and 2 bases from J, the gap between germline ends came to 19 bases.

The chain is built from TRBV7-9 and TRBJ1-2; D is ambiguous. Germline values: CDR1 SEHNR, CDR2 FQNEAQ (reference sequence). The CDR3 extends over 16 amino acids. V lost 0 bases, J lost 7 bases, and 18 bases lay in between. CDR3 in amino acids: CASSLARPERGLGYTF. As DNA, the CDR3 is TGTGCCAGCAGCTTAGCGAGGCCCGAGCGGGGTCTTGGCTACACCTTC. The full variable domain, its missing parts supplied by reference TRBV7-9 and TRBJ1-2, is DTGVSQNPRHKITKRGQNVTFRCDPISEHNRLYWYRQTLGQGPEFLTYFQNEAQLEKSRLLSDRFSAERPKGSFSTLEIQRTEQGDSAMYLCASSLARPERGLGYTFGSGTRLTVV.

The chain combines TRBV14 with TRBJ1-2, with D perhaps TRBD1 (6 bases). The CDR3 totals 13 residues. The germline V gene encodes CDR1 SGHDN and CDR2 FVKESK. V dropped 2 bases and J dropped 10 bases, with 14 bases sitting between them. The CDR3 loop is CASSQRGGQDYTF. CDR3 coding DNA: TGTGCCAGCAGCCAAAGGGGGGGGCAAGACTACACCTTC.

The chain joins TRBV7-6 to TRBJ1-5, with D unresolved. Germline CDR1 is SGHVS and CDR2 is FNYEAQ. The CDR3 has 12 residues. Trimming cost V 3 bases and J 6 bases, with 6 bases left between them. The CDR3 loop reads CASSLLGQPQHF. For the CDR3, the DNA is TGTGCCAGCAGCTTGCTCGGTCAGCCCCAGCATTTT.

The V and J genes are TRBV29-1 and TRBJ2-5; D might be TRBD1 (6 bases). Germline lookup yields CDR1 SQVTM and CDR2 ANQGSEA. There are 12 residues in the CDR3. V was pared by 6 bases and J by 3 bases, with 11 bases between. The CDR3: CSVGQPEETQYF. In nucleotides, the CDR3 is TGCAGCGTCGGACAGCCCGAAGAGACCCAGTACTTC. Filled out from reference TRBV29-1 and TRBJ2-5, the complete variable domain reads SAVISQKPSRDICQRGTSLTIQCQVDSQVTMMFWYRQQPGQSLTLIATANQGSEATYESGFVIDKFPISRPNLTFSTLTVSNMSPEDSSIYLCSVGQPEETQYFGPGTRLLVL.

The chain joins TRBV29-1 to TRBJ1-6, with D unresolved. V lost 6 bases to trimming and J lost 7 bases, with 16 bases between them. Germline CDR1 is SQVTM and CDR2 is ANQGSEA. The CDR3 is made up of 14 amino acids. CDR3 in amino acids: CSVSSGRGNSPLHF. CDR3 DNA sequence: TGCAGCGTGAGTTCCGGTCGCGGGAATTCACCCCTCCACTTT.

This chain connects TRBV5-6 to TRBJ1-1, with TRBD1 matching over 8 bases. This CDR3 region has 16 residues. Germline V gene lookup returns CDR1 SGHDT and CDR2 YYEEEE. After removal of 1 base from V and 5 bases from J, the junction contained 10 bases not matched to a gene. The CDR3 region is CASSLRQGAIGTEAFF. The CDR3 DNA sequence: TGTGCCAGCAGCTTGCGGCAGGGGGCGATTGGGACTGAAGCTTTCTTT.

This chain connects TRBV18 to TRBJ2-2; D is possibly TRBD2 (6 bases). Germline lookup yields CDR1 KGHSH and CDR2 LQKENI. Trimming removed 6 bases from V and 1 base from J, with 18 bases in between. The CDR3 covers 17 residues. The DNA of the CDR3 is TGTGCCAGCTCCTCCGGGGAGGCCTATAGGAACACCGGGGAGCTGTTTTTT. It specifies CASSSGEAYRNTGELFF.

V usage is TRBV10-1 and J usage is TRBJ2-7, with a tentative D call TRBD2 (6 bases). CDR3 length equals 16 residues. Per germline, CDR1 WNHNN and CDR2 SYGVQD (reference sequence). Trimming stripped 1 base from V and 0 bases from J, with 13 bases between. CDR3 sequence: CASSECERGYSYEQYF. DNA of the CDR3: TGCGCCAGCAGTGAGTGCGAACGGGGGTACTCCTACGAGCAGTACTTC.

The chain employs TRBV7-9 and TRBJ1-5; 9 nucleotides agree with TRBD1. This CDR3 contains 14 residues. CDR1 and CDR2 from the germline V gene are SEHNR and FQNEAQ (reference sequence). Germline trimming cut 7 bases from V and 4 bases from J; bases unmatched to any gene: 5. CDR3 region: CASTSGTGNQPQHF. As DNA, the CDR3 is TGTGCCAGCACCTCTGGGACAGGGAATCAGCCCCAGCATTTT.